This T cell receptor (beta chain) derives from a study of response to subunit inactivated influenza vaccine. V shed 9 bases and J shed 7 bases, with 16 bases lying between them. Germline V gene lookup returns CDR1 ENHRY and CDR2 SYGVKD. CDR3 length: 13 amino acids. A single record per CDR3 protein comes from TCRdb applying MiXCR to the RT-PCR reads. This sample has around 790,000 distinct CDR3 sequences, with over 20% found just once. The origin of this receptor is a man in his forties or fifties who received an inactivated influenza vaccine. Sequencing used PBMCs from blood, obtained 5 to 6 days after vaccination. The chain links TRBV10-3 to TRBJ2-1; TRBD2 is a possible D gene (6 bases). As DNA, the CDR3 is TGTGCCATTTTTCACCTAGCGACGAATGAGCAGTTCTTC. Translated, it gives CAIFHLATNEQFF.